This passage covers 9 T cell receptor beta chains from one sample sequenced in a study of blood T cells in healthy people across ages. Then a second PCR, running about 6 to 11 cycles, was carried out with a sample-barcoded 5' primer and a J-beta primer mix. TCRdb independently ran MiXCR on the 5' RACE reads; one entry per CDR3 protein. This table has roughly 680,000 distinct CDR3 sequences, 20% to 25% appearing once. The sample taken for sequencing was blood. The receptor set was obtained from a man in his 70s in good health.

This clonotype occurred many times. The J gene is TRBJ2-1, the V gene TRBV19, with 9 nucleotides matching TRBD2. Germline loops: CDR1 LNHDA, CDR2 SQIVND (reference sequence). The J segment lost 6 bases and the V segment lost 2 bases, leaving 5 bases of the junction unmatched. The CDR3 has 15 amino acids. The CDR3 loop reads CASSIWREGVNEQFF. CDR3 bases: TGTGCCAGTAGTATATGGCGGGAGGGTGTCAATGAGCAGTTCTTC. The full variable domain, rest sourced from reference TRBV19 and TRBJ2-1, is DGGITQSPKYLFRKEGQNVTLSCEQNLNHDAMYWYRQDPGQGLRLIYYSQIVNDFQKGDIAEGYSVSREKKESFPLTVTSAQKNPTAFYLCASSIWREGVNEQFFGPGTRLTVL.

The rearrangement joins TRBV7-2 to TRBJ1-5; D gene unclear. V shed 5 bases and J shed 7 bases, with 15 bases lying between them. CDR1 and CDR2 (germline): SGHTA, FQGNSA. This CDR3 is built from 14 residues. CDR3 region: CASSLGSLGQPQHF. The DNA for the CDR3 is TGTGCCAGCAGCCTCGGGTCTCTAGGCCAGCCCCAGCATTTT.

This clonotype was picked up many times. V usage is TRBV12-3 or TRBV12-4 and J usage is TRBJ2-1; no clear D gene. The J call may be faulty, since TRBJ2-7 better matches the DNA end. This CDR3 comprises 12 residues. CDR3 DNA: TGTGCCAGCAGTTTAGCTGGGGACGAGCAGTACTTC. Translating gives CASSLAGDEQYF.

This clonotype was observed at least ten times. The J gene is TRBJ2-5, the V gene TRBV21-1; the table assigns TRBD2, which was not confirmed against the DNA. TRBV21-1 is reported as a pseudogene. The CDR3 extends over 14 amino acids. The CDR3 region is CASSPWELQETQYF. The CDR3 DNA sequence: TGTGCCAGCAGCCCCTGGGAGCTACAAGAGACCCAGTACTTC.

About this clonotype: A clone one base away is much larger, so this may be a read error. The genes are TRBV27 and TRBJ1-5; D gene unclear. The V and J ends lost 4 bases and 0 bases respectively, with 4 bases between them. In germline, CDR1 is MNHEY, CDR2 SMNVEV (reference sequence). The CDR3 spans 13 residues. CDR3 in DNA: TGTGCCAGCAGTTCAGTTAGCAATCAGCCCCAGCATTTT. This sequence encodes CASSSVSNQPQHF.

This clonotype was seen a few times. This rearrangement joins TRBV3-1 to TRBJ1-4; weak D call: TRBD1 (5 bases). V was pared by 5 bases and J by 5 bases, with 12 bases between. This CDR3 has 14 amino acids. In germline, CDR1 is LGHDT, CDR2 YNNKEL (reference sequence). The CDR3 sequence is CASSEGTENEKLFF. CDR3 DNA sequence: TGTGCCAGCAGCGAAGGGACGGAGAATGAAAAACTGTTTTTT.

The V gene is TRBV28, the J gene TRBJ2-5, with a tentative D call TRBD1 (5 bases). Germline lookup yields CDR1 MDHEN and CDR2 SYDVKM. Between the trimmed V and J ends, which lost 3 bases and 3 bases, there was a span of 14 bases. The CDR3 covers 15 residues. The CDR3, as DNA: TGTGCCAGCAGTTTTTTGCCAGGGAAAGAAGAGACCCAGTACTTC. Its translation is CASSFLPGKEETQYF.

CDR3 nucleotide sequence: TGCGCCAGCAGCTTGCGGTTGGAGGACTCCTACGAGCAGTACTTC. Amino acid sequence: CASSLRLEDSYEQYF. The V gene is TRBV5-1, the J gene TRBJ2-7; maybe TRBD2 (5 bases). The V and J ends lost 1 base and 0 bases respectively, with 11 bases between them. The CDR3 loop spans 15 amino acids. Germline V gives CDR1 SGHRS, CDR2 YFSETQ. Full variable domain (outside the CDR3, taken from reference TRBV5-1 and TRBJ2-7): KAGVTQTPRYLIKTRGQQVTLSCSPISGHRSVSWYQQTPGQGLQFLFEYFSETQRNKGNFPGRFSGRQFSNSRSEMNVSTLELGDSALYLCASSLRLEDSYEQYFGPGTRLTVT.

This clonotype was counted between two and nine times. V gene TRBV12-3 or TRBV12-4 combines with J gene TRBJ2-2; D tentatively fits TRBD1 or TRBD2 (5 bases each). The V end was cut by 6 bases, the J end by 1 base, with 12 bases between. This CDR3 spans 15 amino acids. The CDR3 reads CASSPGRENTGELFF. The CDR3, as DNA: TGTGCCAGCAGCCCGGGACGGGAGAACACCGGGGAGCTGTTTTTT.